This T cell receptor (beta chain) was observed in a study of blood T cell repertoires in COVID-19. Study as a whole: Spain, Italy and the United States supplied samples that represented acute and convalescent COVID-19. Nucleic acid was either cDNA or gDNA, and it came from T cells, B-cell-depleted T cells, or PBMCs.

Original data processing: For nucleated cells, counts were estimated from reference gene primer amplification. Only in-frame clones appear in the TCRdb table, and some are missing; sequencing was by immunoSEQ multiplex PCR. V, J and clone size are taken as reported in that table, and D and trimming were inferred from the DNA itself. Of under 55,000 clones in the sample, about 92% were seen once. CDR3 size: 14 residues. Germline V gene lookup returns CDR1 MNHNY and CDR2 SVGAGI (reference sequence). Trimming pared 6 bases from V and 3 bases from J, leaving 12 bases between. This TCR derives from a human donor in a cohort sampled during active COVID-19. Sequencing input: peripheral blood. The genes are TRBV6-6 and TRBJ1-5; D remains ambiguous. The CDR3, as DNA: TGTGCCAGCAGACCTGGAGGGTACAATCAGCCCCAGCATTTT. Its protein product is CASRPGGYNQPQHF.